A single sample gave rise to the 14 T cell receptor beta chains below, sequenced in a study of Tregs in tolerant kidney transplant recipients. Only in-frame clones appear in the TCRdb table, and some are missing; sequencing was by immunoSEQ multiplex PCR. The repertoire consists of some 66,000 clones, with more than 90% occurring once and the leading ten covering approximately 9.9%. Here the sequenced sample was CD8+ T cells from blood, taken before the transplant. Receptor source: a human donor who received a combined kidney and bone marrow transplant.

The CDR3 nucleotides read TGTGCCAGCAGTGTAAGTCCGCCAGGCTATGGCTACACCTTC. Encoded protein: CASSVSPPGYGYTF. This chain uses TRBV2 with TRBJ1-2; D is unresolved. The CDR3 is made up of 14 amino acids. CDR1 and CDR2 from the germline V gene are SNHLY and FYNNEI. V lost 4 bases and J 4 bases, leaving 13 bases between the germline ends.

The chain has TRBV6-5 and TRBJ2-5; D is possibly TRBD1 (7 bases). V was pared by 3 bases and J by 9 bases, with 17 bases between. Germline V CDR1 and CDR2: MNHEY, SVGAGI. This CDR3 spans 14 amino acids. CDR3 protein: CASSYSEGATAQYF. CDR3 nucleotide sequence: TGTGCCAGCAGTTATTCGGAGGGGGCCACGGCCCAGTACTTC.

This CDR3 reads CASSLDSGVGYEQYF. Here the CDR3 DNA reads TGCGCCAGCAGCTTGGATTCGGGAGTTGGCTACGAGCAGTACTTC. V usage is TRBV5-1 and J usage is TRBJ2-7; maybe TRBD2 (6 bases). Trimming stripped 0 bases from V and 3 bases from J, with 13 bases between. Germline loops: CDR1 SGHRS, CDR2 YFSETQ. The CDR3 has 15 residues.

V is TRBV9 and J is TRBJ2-5; TRBD1 matches 8 bases. The DNA matches TRBJ2-7 better at its end, which makes the J call doubtful. Germline loops: CDR1 SGDLS, CDR2 YYNGEE. CDR3 size: 14 residues. The CDR3 is CASSGGQGSDEQYF. CDR3 nucleotides: TGTGCCAGCAGCGGAGGACAGGGTTCTGACGAGCAGTACTTC.

The V and J genes are TRBV9 and TRBJ1-5, with no clear D. This CDR3 region has 13 residues. V was clipped by 5 bases and J by 0 bases, with 6 bases between them. The germline CDR1 and CDR2 sequences are SGDLS and YYNGEE. The CDR3 coding sequence is TGTGCCAGCAGTAGATTTAGCAATCAGCCCCAGCATTTT. Translated: CASSRFSNQPQHF. The complete variable domain, with remaining parts taken from reference TRBV9 and TRBJ1-5, reads DSGVTQTPKHLITATGQRVTLRCSPRSGDLSVYWYQQSLDQGLQFLIQYYNGEERAKGNILERFSAQQFPDLHSELNLSSLELGDSALYFCASSRFSNQPQHFGDGTRLSIL.

The CDR3 bases are TGTGCCAGCAGACTCGGCTCTGGGGCCAACGTCCTGACTTTC. Its translation is CASRLGSGANVLTF. This sequence joins TRBV27 and TRBJ2-6; D is unclear. Trimming stripped 6 bases from V and 0 bases from J, with 6 bases between. Germline values: CDR1 MNHEY, CDR2 SMNVEV (reference sequence). The CDR3 is made up of 14 amino acids.

The chain uses TRBV4-1 and TRBJ2-7, with TRBD1 as a possible D gene (5 bases). The CDR3 loop spans 15 amino acids. Germline values: CDR1 MGHRA, CDR2 YSYEKL. The V end was cut by 0 bases, the J end by 5 bases, with 14 bases between. This CDR3 is CASSQDPGQGNEQYF. The CDR3 DNA reads as TGCGCCAGCAGCCAAGACCCGGGTCAGGGAAACGAGCAGTACTTC.

The genes are TRBV27 and TRBJ2-7; possibly TRBD1 for D (5 bases). Trimming stripped 2 bases from V and 4 bases from J, with 15 bases between. Germline-derived CDR1 and CDR2 are MNHEY and SMNVEV (reference sequence). This CDR3 region has 15 residues. Written as DNA, the CDR3 is TGTGCCAGCAGTTTACAGGGTCTGACCCTGTACGAGCAGTACTTC. Translated: CASSLQGLTLYEQYF.

The table lists this clone with a count of one. Other nucleotide sequences in the sample specify the same CDR3. The chain uses TRBV4-1 and TRBJ1-1; perhaps TRBD1 as D (5 bases). CDR3 length: 15 amino acids. Germline loops: CDR1 MGHRA, CDR2 YSYEKL. The germline V and J ends were trimmed by 1 base and 5 bases, with 14 bases remaining between them. The CDR3 DNA reads as TGCGCCAGCAGCCAAGGGGGGGGGTTGAGGACTGAAGCTTTCTTT. Its protein product is CASSQGGGLRTEAFF.

This chain links TRBV7-3 with TRBJ2-1, with D perhaps TRBD2 (6 bases). The V end was cut by 1 base, the J end by 6 bases, with 7 bases between. The CDR3 covers 13 residues. Germline V gene data show CDR1 as SGHTA and CDR2 as FQGTGA. The CDR3 sequence: CASSLKGGNEQFF. In nucleotides, the CDR3 is TGTGCCAGCAGCTTAAAGGGAGGCAATGAGCAGTTCTTC.

The chain's CDR3 is CASSQKGQSWNTGELFF. The DNA of the CDR3 is TGTGCCAGCAGTCAGAAGGGACAGAGCTGGAACACCGGGGAGCTGTTTTTT. The rearrangement joins TRBV2 to TRBJ2-2; 7 bases match TRBD1. The trim removed 5 bases at V and 1 base at J, leaving 10 bases unmatched. CDR3 length equals 17 residues. Germline V gene sequence: CDR1 SNHLY, CDR2 FYNNEI.

The chain employs TRBV7-9 and TRBJ2-7; no definite D call. The germline CDR1 and CDR2 sequences are SEHNR and FQNEAQ (reference sequence). Trimming removed 5 bases from V and 0 bases from J, with 14 bases in between. This CDR3 is 15 amino acids long. This CDR3 is CASSLSPESSYEQYF. The CDR3 coding sequence is TGTGCCAGCAGCCTTTCCCCCGAGAGCTCCTACGAGCAGTACTTC.

This sequence joins TRBV7-8 and TRBJ2-7, with D possibly matching TRBD2 (6 bases). The germline CDR1 and CDR2 sequences are SGHVS and FQNEAQ. The germline V and J ends were trimmed by 5 bases and 5 bases, with 16 bases remaining between them. The CDR3 covers 14 residues. The CDR3 sequence is CASSLIMGGDEQYF. In DNA, the CDR3 is TGTGCCAGCAGCCTGATTATGGGGGGAGACGAGCAGTACTTC.

CDR3 loop: CANPPPRGRQRTYEQYF. The DNA for the CDR3 is TGCGCCAACCCACCCCCCAGGGGGAGACAAAGGACCTACGAGCAGTACTTC. The chain carries TRBV23-1 and TRBJ2-7; TRBD1 matches at 7 bases. TRBV23-1 is classed as an ORF, of uncertain function. The J segment lost 2 bases and the V segment lost 10 bases, leaving 20 bases of the junction unmatched. The CDR3 consists of 17 residues.